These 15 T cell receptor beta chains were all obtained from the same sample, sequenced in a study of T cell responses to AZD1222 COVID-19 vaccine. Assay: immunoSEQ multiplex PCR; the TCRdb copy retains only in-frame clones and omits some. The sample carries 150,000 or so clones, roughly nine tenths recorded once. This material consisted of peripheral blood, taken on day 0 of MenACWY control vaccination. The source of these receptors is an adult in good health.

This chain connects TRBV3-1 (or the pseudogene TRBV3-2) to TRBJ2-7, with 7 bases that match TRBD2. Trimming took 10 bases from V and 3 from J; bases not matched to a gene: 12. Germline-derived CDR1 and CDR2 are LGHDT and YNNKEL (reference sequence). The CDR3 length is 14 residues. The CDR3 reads CAIRRGGSYYEQYF. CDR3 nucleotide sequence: TGTGCCATACGGAGGGGCGGGAGCTACTACGAGCAGTACTTC.

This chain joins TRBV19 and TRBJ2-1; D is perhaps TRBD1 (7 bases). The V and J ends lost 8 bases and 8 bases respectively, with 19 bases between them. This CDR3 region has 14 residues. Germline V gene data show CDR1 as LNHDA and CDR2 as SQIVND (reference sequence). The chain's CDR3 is CASGRDSERHEQFF. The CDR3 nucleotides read TGTGCCAGTGGGCGGGACAGTGAGAGGCATGAGCAGTTCTTC.

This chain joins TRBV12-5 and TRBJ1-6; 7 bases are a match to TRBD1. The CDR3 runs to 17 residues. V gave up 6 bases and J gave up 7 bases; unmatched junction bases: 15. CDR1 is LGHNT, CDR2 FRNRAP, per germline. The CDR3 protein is CASGRGRPEGLNSPLHF. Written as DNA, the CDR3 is TGTGCTAGTGGGAGGGGGCGCCCGGAGGGACTGAATTCACCCCTCCACTTT.

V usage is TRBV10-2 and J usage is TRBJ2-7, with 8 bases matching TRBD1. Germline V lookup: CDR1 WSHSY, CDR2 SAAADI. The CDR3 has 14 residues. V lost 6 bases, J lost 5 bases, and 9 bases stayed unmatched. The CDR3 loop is CASSAGQANDEQYF. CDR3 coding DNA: TGCGCCAGCAGCGCGGGACAGGCGAACGACGAGCAGTACTTC.

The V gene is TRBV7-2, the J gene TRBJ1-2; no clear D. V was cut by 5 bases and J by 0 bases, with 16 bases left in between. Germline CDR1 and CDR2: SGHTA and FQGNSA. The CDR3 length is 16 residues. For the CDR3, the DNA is TGTGCCAGCAGCCCCGACGGACCCTTAGCTAACTATGGCTACACCTTC. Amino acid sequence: CASSPDGPLANYGYTF.

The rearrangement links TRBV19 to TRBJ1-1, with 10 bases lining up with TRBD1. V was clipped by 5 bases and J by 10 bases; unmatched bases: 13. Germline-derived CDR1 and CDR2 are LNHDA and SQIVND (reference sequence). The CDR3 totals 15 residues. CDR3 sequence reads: CASSGRDRGLRVAFF. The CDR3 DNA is TGTGCCAGTAGTGGTCGGGACAGGGGACTTAGGGTAGCTTTCTTT. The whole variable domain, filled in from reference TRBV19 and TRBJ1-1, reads DGGITQSPKYLFRKEGQNVTLSCEQNLNHDAMYWYRQDPGQGLRLIYYSQIVNDFQKGDIAEGYSVSREKKESFPLTVTSAQKNPTAFYLCASSGRDRGLRVAFFGQGTRLTVV.

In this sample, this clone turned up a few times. The CDR3 DNA reads as TGTGCCAGCAGCTTGGTTTCCATTTTTAACTATGGCTACACCTTC. Residues: CASSLVSIFNYGYTF. The rearrangement uses TRBV5-4 and TRBJ1-2; D is undetermined. The CDR3 has 15 residues. Per the germline V gene, CDR1 is SGHNT and CDR2 is YYREEE (reference sequence). Trimming took off 0 bases at V and 1 base at J, with 10 bases between the two ends.

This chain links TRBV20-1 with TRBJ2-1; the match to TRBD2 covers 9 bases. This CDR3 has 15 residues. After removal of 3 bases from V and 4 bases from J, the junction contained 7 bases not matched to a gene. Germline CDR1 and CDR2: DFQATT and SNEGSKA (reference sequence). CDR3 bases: TGCAGTGCTAGTAACAGCGGGAGGTCTTACAATGAGCAGTTCTTC. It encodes CSASNSGRSYNEQFF.

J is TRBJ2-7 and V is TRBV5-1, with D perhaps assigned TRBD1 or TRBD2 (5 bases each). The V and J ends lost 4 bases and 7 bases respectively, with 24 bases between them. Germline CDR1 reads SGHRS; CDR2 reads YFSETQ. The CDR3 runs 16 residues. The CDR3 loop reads CASSHGEGIGVGEQYV. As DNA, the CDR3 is TGCGCCAGCAGCCATGGCGAGGGGATCGGGGTTGGGGAGCAGTACGTC.

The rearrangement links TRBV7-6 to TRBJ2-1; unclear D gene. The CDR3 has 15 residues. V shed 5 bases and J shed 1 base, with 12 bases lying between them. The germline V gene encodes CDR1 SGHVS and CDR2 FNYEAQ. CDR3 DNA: TGTGCCAGCAGCAACAGCAGACCTTCCTACAATGAGCAGTTCTTC. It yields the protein CASSNSRPSYNEQFF.

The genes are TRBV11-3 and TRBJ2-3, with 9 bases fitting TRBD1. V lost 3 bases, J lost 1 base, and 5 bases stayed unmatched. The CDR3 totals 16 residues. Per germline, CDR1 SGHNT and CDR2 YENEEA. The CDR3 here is CASSLGQGWGTDTQYF. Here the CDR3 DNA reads TGTGCCAGCAGCTTGGGACAGGGTTGGGGCACAGATACGCAGTATTTT. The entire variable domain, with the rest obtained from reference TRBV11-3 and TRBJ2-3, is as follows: EAGVVQSPRYKIIEKKQPVAFWCNPISGHNTLYWYLQNLGQGPELLIRYENEEAVDDSQLPKDRFSAERLKGVDSTLKIQPAELGDSAVYLCASSLGQGWGTDTQYFGPGTRLTVL.

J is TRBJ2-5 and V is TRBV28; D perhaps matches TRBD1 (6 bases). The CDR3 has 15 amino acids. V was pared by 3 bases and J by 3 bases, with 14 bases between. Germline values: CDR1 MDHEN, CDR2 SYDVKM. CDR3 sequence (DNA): TGTGCCAGCAGTTTCTCTTCCAGGGGTAAAGAGACCCAGTACTTC. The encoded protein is CASSFSSRGKETQYF.

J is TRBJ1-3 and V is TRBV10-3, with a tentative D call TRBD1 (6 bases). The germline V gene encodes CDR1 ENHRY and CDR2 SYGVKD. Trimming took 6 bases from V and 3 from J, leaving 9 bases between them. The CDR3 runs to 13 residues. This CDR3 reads CAIRQGDGNTIYF. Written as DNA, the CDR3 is TGTGCCATCAGACAGGGAGATGGAAACACCATATATTTT.

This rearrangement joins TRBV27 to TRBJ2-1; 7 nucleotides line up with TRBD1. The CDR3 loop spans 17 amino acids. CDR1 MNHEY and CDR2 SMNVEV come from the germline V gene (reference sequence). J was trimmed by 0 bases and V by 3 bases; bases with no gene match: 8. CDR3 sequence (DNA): TGTGCCAGCAGTTTCGCCGGGACAGTCGCCTCCTACAATGAGCAGTTCTTC. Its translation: CASSFAGTVASYNEQFF.

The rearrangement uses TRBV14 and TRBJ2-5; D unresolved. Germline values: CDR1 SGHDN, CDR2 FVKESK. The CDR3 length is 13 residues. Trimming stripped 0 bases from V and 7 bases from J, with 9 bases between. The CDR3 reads CASSQDIPGTQYF. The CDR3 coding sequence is TGTGCCAGCAGCCAAGATATCCCGGGGACCCAGTACTTC. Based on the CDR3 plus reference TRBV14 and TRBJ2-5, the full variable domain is EAGVTQFPSHSVIEKGQTVTLRCDPISGHDNLYWYRRVMGKEIKFLLHFVKESKQDESGMPNNRFLAERTGGTYSTLKVQPAELEDSGVYFCASSQDIPGTQYFGPGTRLLVL.